This section outlines one T cell receptor beta chain sequence together with its context. CDR3 length: 15 residues. V lost 4 bases, J lost 6 bases, and 19 bases lay in between. Per germline, CDR1 SGHDT and CDR2 YYEEEE. Authors' data handling: From reference gene primer amplification, estimates of nucleated cell counts were derived. Only in-frame clones appear in the TCRdb table, and some are missing; sequencing was by immunoSEQ multiplex PCR. V and J calls and clone size are those listed in that table; D and trimming were worked out from the DNA. Seen here are 80,000 or so clones, 80% observed once, and the top ten hold 4% to 6%. The data were taken from a study of blood T cell repertoires in COVID-19. Study context: In each case, the material was cDNA or gDNA derived from T cells, B-cell-depleted T cells, or PBMCs.

Sequenced: peripheral blood. The rearrangement uses TRBV5-6 and TRBJ1-1; D not resolved. The receptor was isolated from a woman between 70 and 85 years old with acute or convalescent COVID-19. The CDR3 DNA sequence: TGTGCCAGCAGCCGTATGCGCCACCGTGGGCCTGAAGCTTTCTTT. This gives the protein CASSRMRHRGPEAFF.